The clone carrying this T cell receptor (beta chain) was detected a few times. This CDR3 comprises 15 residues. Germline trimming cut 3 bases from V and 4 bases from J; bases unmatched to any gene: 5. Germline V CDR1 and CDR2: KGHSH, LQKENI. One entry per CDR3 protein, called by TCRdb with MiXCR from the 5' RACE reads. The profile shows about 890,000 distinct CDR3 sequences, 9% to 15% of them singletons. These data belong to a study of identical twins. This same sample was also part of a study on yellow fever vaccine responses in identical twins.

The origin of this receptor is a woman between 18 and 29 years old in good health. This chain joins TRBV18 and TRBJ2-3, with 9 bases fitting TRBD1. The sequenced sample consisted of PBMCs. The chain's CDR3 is CASSPRQGEADTQYF. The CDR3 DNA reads TGTGCCAGCTCACCCAGACAGGGGGAAGCAGATACGCAGTATTTT.